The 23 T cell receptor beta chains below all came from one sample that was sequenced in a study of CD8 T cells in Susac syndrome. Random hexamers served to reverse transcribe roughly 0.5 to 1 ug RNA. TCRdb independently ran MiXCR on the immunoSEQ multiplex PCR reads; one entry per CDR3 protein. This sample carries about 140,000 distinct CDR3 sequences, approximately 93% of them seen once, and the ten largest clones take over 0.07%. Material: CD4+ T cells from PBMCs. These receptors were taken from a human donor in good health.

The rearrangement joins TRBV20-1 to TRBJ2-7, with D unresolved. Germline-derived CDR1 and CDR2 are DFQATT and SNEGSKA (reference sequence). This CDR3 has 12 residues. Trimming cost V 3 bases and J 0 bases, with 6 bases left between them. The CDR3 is CSASQASYEQYF. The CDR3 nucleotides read TGCAGTGCTAGCCAGGCCTCCTACGAGCAGTACTTC.

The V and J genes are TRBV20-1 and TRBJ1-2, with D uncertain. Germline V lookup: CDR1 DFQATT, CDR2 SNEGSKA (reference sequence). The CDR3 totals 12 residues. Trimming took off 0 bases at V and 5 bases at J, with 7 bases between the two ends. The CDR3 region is CSARDVGYGYTF. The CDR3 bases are TGCAGTGCTAGAGATGTGGGGTATGGCTACACCTTC.

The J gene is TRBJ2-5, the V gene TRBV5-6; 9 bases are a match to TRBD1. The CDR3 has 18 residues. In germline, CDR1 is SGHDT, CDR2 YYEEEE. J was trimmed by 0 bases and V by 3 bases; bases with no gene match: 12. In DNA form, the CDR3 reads TGTGCCAGCAGCTCCTGGACCAGACAGGGGGGATACCAAGAGACCCAGTACTTC. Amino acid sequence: CASSSWTRQGGYQETQYF.

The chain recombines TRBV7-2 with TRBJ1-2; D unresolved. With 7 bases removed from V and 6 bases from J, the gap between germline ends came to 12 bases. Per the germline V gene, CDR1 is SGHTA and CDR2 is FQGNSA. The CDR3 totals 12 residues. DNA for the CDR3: TGTGCCAGCACTCAAGAGCGGGATGGCTACACCTTC. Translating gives CASTQERDGYTF.

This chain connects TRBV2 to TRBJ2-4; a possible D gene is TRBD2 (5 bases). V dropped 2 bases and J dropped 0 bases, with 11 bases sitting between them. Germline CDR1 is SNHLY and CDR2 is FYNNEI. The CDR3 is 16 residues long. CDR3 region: CASSEWSGLAKNIQYF. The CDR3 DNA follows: TGTGCCAGCAGTGAATGGAGCGGCCTAGCCAAAAACATTCAGTACTTC.

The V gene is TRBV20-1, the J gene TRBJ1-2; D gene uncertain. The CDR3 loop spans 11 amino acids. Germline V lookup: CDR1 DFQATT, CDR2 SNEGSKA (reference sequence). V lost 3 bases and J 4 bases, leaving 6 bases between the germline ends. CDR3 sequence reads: CSARVGYGYTF. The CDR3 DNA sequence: TGCAGTGCTAGGGTGGGCTATGGCTACACCTTC.

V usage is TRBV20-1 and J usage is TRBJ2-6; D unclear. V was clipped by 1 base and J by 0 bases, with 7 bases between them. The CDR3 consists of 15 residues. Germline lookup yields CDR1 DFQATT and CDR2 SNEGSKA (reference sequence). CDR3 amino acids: CSARGTVSGANVLTF. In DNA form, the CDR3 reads TGCAGTGCTAGAGGAACAGTCTCTGGGGCCAACGTCCTGACTTTC.

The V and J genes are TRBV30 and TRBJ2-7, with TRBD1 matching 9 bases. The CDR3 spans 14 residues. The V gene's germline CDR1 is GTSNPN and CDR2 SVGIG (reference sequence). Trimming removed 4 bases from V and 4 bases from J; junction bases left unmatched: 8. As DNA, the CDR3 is TGTGCCTGGACGAACAGGGGGCAAGGGTACGAGCAGTACTTC. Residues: CAWTNRGQGYEQYF.

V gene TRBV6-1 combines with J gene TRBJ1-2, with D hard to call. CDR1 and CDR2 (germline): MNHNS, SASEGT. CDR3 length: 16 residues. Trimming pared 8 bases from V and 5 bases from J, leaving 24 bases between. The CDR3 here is CASLPGGSGRIYGYTF. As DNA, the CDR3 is TGTGCCAGCCTCCCGGGCGGCAGCGGCAGAATTTATGGCTACACCTTC.

CDR3 in amino acids: CSVAPGEGRTQYF. CDR3 nucleotide sequence: TGCAGCGTTGCCCCGGGGGAGGGGAGGACCCAGTACTTC. The rearrangement joins TRBV29-1 to TRBJ2-5; 7 nucleotides align to TRBD2. The germline CDR1 and CDR2 sequences are SQVTM and ANQGSEA. The CDR3 runs 13 residues. V lost 4 bases, J lost 7 bases, and 9 bases stayed unmatched.

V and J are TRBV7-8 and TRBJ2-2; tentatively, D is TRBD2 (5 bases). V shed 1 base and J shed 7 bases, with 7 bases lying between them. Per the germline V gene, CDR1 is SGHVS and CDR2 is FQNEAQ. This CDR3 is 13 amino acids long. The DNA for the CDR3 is TGTGCCAGCAGCTTAGTGAGGGACGGGGAGCTGTTTTTT. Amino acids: CASSLVRDGELFF. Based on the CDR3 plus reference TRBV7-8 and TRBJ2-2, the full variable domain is GAGVSQSPRYKVAKRGQDVALRCDPISGHVSLFWYQQALGQGPEFLTYFQNEAQLDKSGLPSDRFFAERPEGSVSTLKIQRTQQEDSAVYLCASSLVRDGELFFGEGSRLTVL.

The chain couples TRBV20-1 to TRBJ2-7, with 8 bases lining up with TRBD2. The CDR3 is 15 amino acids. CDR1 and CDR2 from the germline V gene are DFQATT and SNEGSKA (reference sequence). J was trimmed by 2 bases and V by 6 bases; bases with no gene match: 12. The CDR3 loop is CSADLFSGITYEQYF. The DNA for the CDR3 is TGCAGTGCCGATTTATTTAGCGGGATTACCTACGAGCAGTACTTC.

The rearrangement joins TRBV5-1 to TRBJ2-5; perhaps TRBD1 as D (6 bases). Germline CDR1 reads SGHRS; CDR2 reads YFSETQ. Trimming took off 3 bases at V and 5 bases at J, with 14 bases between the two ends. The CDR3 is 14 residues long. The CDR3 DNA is TGCGCCAGCAGCTCCGGGACATCCTCGGAGACCCAGTACTTC. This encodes CASSSGTSSETQYF. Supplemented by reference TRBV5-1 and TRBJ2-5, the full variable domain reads KAGVTQTPRYLIKTRGQQVTLSCSPISGHRSVSWYQQTPGQGLQFLFEYFSETQRNKGNFPGRFSGRQFSNSRSEMNVSTLELGDSALYLCASSSGTSSETQYFGPGTRLLVL.

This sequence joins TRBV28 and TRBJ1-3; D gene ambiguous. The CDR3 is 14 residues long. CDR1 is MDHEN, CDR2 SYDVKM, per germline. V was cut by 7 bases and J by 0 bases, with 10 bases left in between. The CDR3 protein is CASIGSHSGNTIYF. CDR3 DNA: TGTGCCAGCATAGGCAGTCACTCTGGAAACACCATATATTTT.

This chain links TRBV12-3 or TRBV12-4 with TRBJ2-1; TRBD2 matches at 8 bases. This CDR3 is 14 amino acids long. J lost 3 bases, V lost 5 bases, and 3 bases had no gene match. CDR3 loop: CASSTGTSYNEQFF. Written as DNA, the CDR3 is TGTGCCAGCAGTACCGGGACTAGCTACAATGAGCAGTTCTTC.

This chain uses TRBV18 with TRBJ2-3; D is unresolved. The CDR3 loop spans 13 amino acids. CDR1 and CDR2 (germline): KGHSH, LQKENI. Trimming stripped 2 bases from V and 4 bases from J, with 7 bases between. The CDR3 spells CASSPTRPDTQYF. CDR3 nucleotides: TGTGCCAGCTCACCAACCCGACCAGATACGCAGTATTTT.

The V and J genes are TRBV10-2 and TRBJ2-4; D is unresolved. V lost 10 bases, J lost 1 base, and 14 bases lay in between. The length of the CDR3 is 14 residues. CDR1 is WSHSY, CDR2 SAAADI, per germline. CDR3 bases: TGCGCCAACCCTCAATTTCGTGCCAAAAACATTCAGTACTTC. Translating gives CANPQFRAKNIQYF.

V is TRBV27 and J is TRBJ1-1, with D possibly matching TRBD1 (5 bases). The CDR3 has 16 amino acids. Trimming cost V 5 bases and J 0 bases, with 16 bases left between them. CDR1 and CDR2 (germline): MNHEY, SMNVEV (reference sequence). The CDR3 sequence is CASSHLGERVNTEAFF. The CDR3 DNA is TGTGCCAGCAGTCACTTGGGGGAGAGGGTGAACACTGAAGCTTTCTTT.

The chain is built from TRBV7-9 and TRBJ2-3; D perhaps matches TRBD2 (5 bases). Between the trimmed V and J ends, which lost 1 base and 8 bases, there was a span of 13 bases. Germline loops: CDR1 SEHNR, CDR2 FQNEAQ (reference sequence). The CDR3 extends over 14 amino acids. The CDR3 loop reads CASSLVGTGITQYF. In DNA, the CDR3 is TGTGCCAGCAGCTTAGTTGGTACCGGGATTACGCAGTATTTT.

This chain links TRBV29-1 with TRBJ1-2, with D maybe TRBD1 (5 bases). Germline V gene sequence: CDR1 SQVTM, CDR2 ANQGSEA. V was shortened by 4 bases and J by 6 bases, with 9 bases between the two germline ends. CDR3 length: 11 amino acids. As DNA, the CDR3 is TGCAGCGTTGGACAGAGCGATGGCTACACCTTC. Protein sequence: CSVGQSDGYTF.

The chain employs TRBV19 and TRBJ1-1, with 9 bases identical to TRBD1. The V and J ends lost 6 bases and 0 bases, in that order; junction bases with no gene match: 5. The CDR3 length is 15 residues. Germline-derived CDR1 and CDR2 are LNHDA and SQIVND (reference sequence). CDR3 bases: TGTGCCAGTAGGGACAGGGGCGGGATGAACACTGAAGCTTTCTTT. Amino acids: CASRDRGGMNTEAFF. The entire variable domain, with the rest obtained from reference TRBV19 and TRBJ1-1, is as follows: DGGITQSPKYLFRKEGQNVTLSCEQNLNHDAMYWYRQDPGQGLRLIYYSQIVNDFQKGDIAEGYSVSREKKESFPLTVTSAQKNPTAFYLCASRDRGGMNTEAFFGQGTRLTVV.

CDR3 sequence: CASKFEGRSSYEQYF. For the CDR3, the DNA is TGTGCCAGCAAATTTGAGGGCAGGAGCTCCTACGAGCAGTACTTC. V is TRBV21-1 and J is TRBJ2-7; TRBD2 was called by the table and not checked on the DNA. TRBV21-1 is noted as a pseudogene. There are 15 residues in the CDR3.

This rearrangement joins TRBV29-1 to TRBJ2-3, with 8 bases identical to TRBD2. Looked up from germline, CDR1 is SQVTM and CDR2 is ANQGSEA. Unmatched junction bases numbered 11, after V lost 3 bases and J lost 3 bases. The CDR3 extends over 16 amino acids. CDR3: CSVEGTSSGRTDTQYF. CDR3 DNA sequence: TGCAGCGTTGAGGGTACTTCAAGCGGGAGAACAGATACGCAGTATTTT.